This T cell receptor beta chain was retrieved from a study of T cell repertoires in aging, cancer and after chemotherapy. Turning to the study itself: Paired samples before and after chemotherapy came from glioblastoma patients receiving temozolomide-based therapy.

The CDR3 has 15 residues. Per the germline V gene, CDR1 is MDHEN and CDR2 is SYDVKM. V lost 6 bases, J lost 0 bases, and 15 bases lay in between. This clonotype has just a few counts. The antigen remains unidentified. Rearranged V-D-J TRB sequences were amplified with a mixed TRB-A/B primer pool. TCRdb re-analysed the multiplex PCR reads in MiXCR, keeping a single row per CDR3 protein. The sample includes approximately 1,600 distinct CDR3 sequences, less than 25% seen only once; the top ten take about two fifths. Peripheral blood genomic DNA, not sorted cells or RNA, was the template. Overall study findings and caveats: Compared with age-matched healthy donors, untreated hematological or solid cancer patients showed higher blood TCR clonality. These repertoire data do not allow conclusions about immunological memory after chemotherapy. Rebound thymic output was suggested by rising median generation probability during chemotherapy in each cancer cohort.

Sequenced material: blood. This clonotype was obtained from a human donor with a solid tumor. This rearrangement joins TRBV28 to TRBJ2-7; the D is unclear. The CDR3 DNA sequence: TGTGCCAGCAGCCAGACTGCTCGACCCTCCTACGAGCAGTACTTC. This sequence encodes CASSQTARPSYEQYF.